The 7 T cell receptor beta chains presented below share a single source sample, sequenced in a study of CD8 T cells in ankylosing spondylitis. Notes on the study in general: Apparently characteristic of ankylosing spondylitis blood was a TCR beta motif (about eight highly homologous variants).

The antigens for these receptors are not known. Via MiXCR, TCRdb re-called the 5' RACE reads, giving one row per CDR3 protein. This sample has 650,000 to 800,000 distinct CDR3 sequences, with 15% to 20% found just once. Sequencing was done on a sample of blood, either unsorted or a sorted T cell fraction (not recorded which). The origin of the receptors is a male donor with ankylosing spondylitis.

The rearrangement links TRBV20-1 to TRBJ2-1; a weak D match, TRBD2 (6 bases). The ends were cut back, 6 bases at V and 9 bases at J, with 12 bases in the middle. The V gene's germline CDR1 is DFQATT and CDR2 SNEGSKA (reference sequence). The CDR3 totals 11 residues. The DNA for the CDR3 is TGCAGTGCGGCTAGCGAGCGTGAGCAGTTCTTC. It is translated as CSAASEREQFF.

This clonotype was seen more than once but under ten times. CDR3 sequence: CASSGGSLYGYTF. CDR3 coding DNA: TGTGCCAGCAGCGGGGGCAGCCTCTATGGCTACACCTTC. The chain combines TRBV12-3 or TRBV12-4 with TRBJ1-2; D might be TRBD1 (6 bases). Trimming stripped 6 bases from V and 4 bases from J, with 12 bases between. The CDR3 is made up of 13 amino acids.

V gene TRBV5-1 combines with J gene TRBJ1-1, with TRBD1 matching over 9 bases. The germline V gene encodes CDR1 SGHRS and CDR2 YFSETQ. The CDR3 contains 14 residues. Trimming at V came to 0 bases and at J to 6 bases, leaving 3 bases not matched to a gene. The CDR3 loop reads CASSLGDRVSEAFF. DNA for the CDR3: TGCGCCAGCAGCTTGGGGGACAGGGTCTCTGAAGCTTTCTTT.

The CDR3 DNA reads as TGTGCCAGCAGTTCCGGACCCAATAACTATGGCTACACCTTC. This translates into CASSSGPNNYGYTF. The rearrangement uses TRBV12-3 or TRBV12-4 and TRBJ1-2; D is undetermined. V was trimmed by 4 bases and J by 1 base, leaving 10 bases between them. CDR3 size: 14 residues.

J is TRBJ2-5 and V is TRBV7-9; D might be TRBD1 (6 bases). Germline-derived CDR1 and CDR2 are SEHNR and FQNEAQ (reference sequence). Trimming shortened V by 5 bases and J by 5 bases, and 21 bases separated the two germline ends. The CDR3 is 16 amino acids. CDR3 loop: CASSITPNRVWETQYF. For the CDR3, the DNA is TGTGCCAGCAGCATAACCCCAAACAGGGTTTGGGAGACCCAGTACTTC.

This clonotype was seen only once. The V gene is TRBV5-6, the J gene TRBJ2-7, with 11 bases aligning to TRBD1. Trimming took 1 base from V and 5 from J; bases not matched to a gene: 5. The CDR3 is 15 amino acids. The germline V gene encodes CDR1 SGHDT and CDR2 YYEEEE. The CDR3 nucleotides are TGTGCCAGCAGCTTGCTTGGACAGGGGGCCCACGAGCAGTACTTC. It is translated as CASSLLGQGAHEQYF.

The chain carries TRBV12-3 or TRBV12-4 and TRBJ2-2; D unresolved. V lost 3 bases and J lost 4, with 9 bases in between. CDR3 length: 14 residues. The CDR3 nucleotides are TGTGCCAGCAGTTTGGTAGTAACCACCGGGGAGCTGTTTTTT. This gives the protein CASSLVVTTGELFF.